A single sample is the source of the 11 T cell receptor beta chains below, sequenced in a study of CD8 T cells in ankylosing spondylitis. Regarding the study as a whole: It appeared that ankylosing spondylitis blood was characterized by a TCR beta motif of several highly homologous variants.

Their antigens remain unidentified. TCRdb re-called the 5' RACE reads through MiXCR, storing one row per CDR3 protein. The data hold over 700,000 distinct CDR3 sequences, with 19% observed a single time. Specimen: blood, either unsorted or a sorted T cell fraction (not recorded which). The receptors were gathered from a male donor with ankylosing spondylitis.

The gene calls are TRBV7-9 and TRBJ1-3; no definite D call. This CDR3 has 14 residues. V lost 0 bases and J lost 3, with 6 bases in between. Germline loops: CDR1 SEHNR, CDR2 FQNEAQ (reference sequence). The CDR3 nucleotides are TGTGCCAGCAGCTTAGCGACCGATGGAAACACCATATATTTT. Its translation is CASSLATDGNTIYF.

In its sample, this clonotype was seen many times. The chain uses TRBV12-3 or TRBV12-4 and TRBJ1-3; D call uncertain. Trimming stripped 3 bases from V and 3 bases from J, with 9 bases between. The CDR3 covers 14 residues. CDR3 nucleotide sequence: TGTGCCAGCAGTTTCGGTGGTTATGGAAACACCATATATTTT. Translating gives CASSFGGYGNTIYF.

This clonotype was counted a few times. The CDR3 DNA follows: TGTGCCAGCAGGCGGGGGGCCAACGTCCTGACTTTC. This translates into CASRRGANVLTF. V usage is TRBV12-3 or TRBV12-4 and J usage is TRBJ2-6; D not resolved. This CDR3 is built from 12 residues. V was clipped by 6 bases and J by 4 bases, with 4 bases between them.

In this sample, this clonotype turned up a few times. This sequence joins TRBV12-3 or TRBV12-4 and TRBJ1-1; TRBD1 matches 8 bases. The length of the CDR3 is 14 residues. The junction had 7 bases not matched to a gene; V was cut back by 5 bases and J by 5 bases. The CDR3 sequence is CASSRTGIVTEAFF. CDR3 DNA: TGTGCCAGCAGTAGGACAGGGATTGTTACTGAAGCTTTCTTT.

This clonotype was counted only a few times. The chain has TRBV7-9 and TRBJ1-1, with D maybe TRBD1 (5 bases). Trimming removed 2 bases at V and 2 bases at J, with 12 bases between. This CDR3 is built from 15 residues. Germline loops: CDR1 SEHNR, CDR2 FQNEAQ (reference sequence). Written as DNA, the CDR3 is TGTGCCAGCAGCTTACTAGGGGTAGGAAACACTGAAGCTTTCTTT. Its translation: CASSLLGVGNTEAFF.

The V call is TRBV6-1, the J call TRBJ1-1, with a weak D call TRBD1 (5 bases). Germline CDR1 MNHNS, CDR2 SASEGT. Deletions cut 2 bases from V and 0 bases from J, with 7 bases between. The CDR3 runs 14 residues. CDR3 region: CASSERGMNTEAFF. The CDR3 DNA reads as TGTGCCAGCAGTGAACGGGGCATGAACACTGAAGCTTTCTTT.

This clonotype showed up many times. The chain employs TRBV12-3 or TRBV12-4 and TRBJ1-1; D is unresolved. V was shortened by 1 base and J by 1 base, with 13 bases between the two germline ends. The CDR3 is 16 amino acids. DNA of the CDR3: TGTGCCAGCAGTTTAGGAGCCGGAAGGAGGAACACTGAAGCTTTCTTT. Protein product: CASSLGAGRRNTEAFF.

This rearrangement joins TRBV28 to TRBJ2-7; a possible D gene is TRBD1 (7 bases). V lost 6 bases and J lost 0, with 15 bases in between. This CDR3 contains 15 residues. Germline CDR1 reads MDHEN; CDR2 reads SYDVKM. The CDR3 DNA follows: TGTGCCAGCAGCCGCGGCGGGACAGCCTCCTACGAGCAGTACTTC. Amino acid sequence: CASSRGGTASYEQYF.

The chain recombines TRBV27 with TRBJ2-7, with D possibly being TRBD1 (5 bases). V was pared by 3 bases and J by 2 bases, with 8 bases between. The CDR3 is made up of 13 amino acids. The germline CDR1 and CDR2 sequences are MNHEY and SMNVEV (reference sequence). The CDR3 DNA reads as TGTGCCAGCAGTTTCCGCAGGGCCTACGAGCAGTACTTC. Its translation is CASSFRRAYEQYF.

This clonotype was seen only a few times. The V and J genes are TRBV5-1 and TRBJ2-1, with a weak D call TRBD2 (6 bases). From germline, CDR1 is SGHRS and CDR2 YFSETQ. The CDR3 is 16 residues long. Trimming pared 4 bases from V and 0 bases from J, leaving 14 bases between. CDR3 protein: CASSAGLWSSYNEQFF. CDR3 nucleotides: TGCGCCAGCAGCGCGGGACTTTGGAGCTCCTACAATGAGCAGTTCTTC.

The V call is TRBV11-2, the J call TRBJ2-7; 8 nucleotides agree with TRBD2. The germline V gene has CDR1 SGHAT and CDR2 FQNNGV. Trimming cost V 2 bases and J 3 bases; bases outside gene matches: 9. The CDR3 is 16 residues long. The CDR3 is CASSLSGGGSGYEQYF. The CDR3 bases are TGTGCCAGCAGCTTATCCGGGGGGGGGTCCGGCTACGAGCAGTACTTC.